This TCR beta chain was recorded in a study of cytomegalovirus exposure and HLA in healthy donors. Study-level information: An earlier analysis found 95 million to 140 million unique TCR beta sequences from 200 million or so T cells. Study-wide findings and caveats: The productive fraction for most TCR beta V segments was about 90% or about 30% in an earlier analysis.

The CDR3 totals 12 residues. Germline loops: CDR1 KGHSH, CDR2 LQKENI. V was trimmed by 6 bases and J by 3 bases, leaving 8 bases between them. The PCR had 60 Vbeta and 13 Jbeta primers. TCRdb's table, derived via immunoSEQ multiplex PCR, lists solely in-frame clones and lacks some. The sample lists about 100,000 clones, 78% occurring once. As regards this clone: The target antigen is unknown.

The sequencing input was PBMCs. The clonotype comes from a woman aged 55-75 years in good health and CMV-seronegative. The chain recombines TRBV18 with TRBJ2-5; possible D gene TRBD1, 5 bases. The CDR3 protein is CASSLGEETQYF. CDR3 sequence (DNA): TGTGCCAGCTCCCTAGGGGAAGAGACCCAGTACTTC.